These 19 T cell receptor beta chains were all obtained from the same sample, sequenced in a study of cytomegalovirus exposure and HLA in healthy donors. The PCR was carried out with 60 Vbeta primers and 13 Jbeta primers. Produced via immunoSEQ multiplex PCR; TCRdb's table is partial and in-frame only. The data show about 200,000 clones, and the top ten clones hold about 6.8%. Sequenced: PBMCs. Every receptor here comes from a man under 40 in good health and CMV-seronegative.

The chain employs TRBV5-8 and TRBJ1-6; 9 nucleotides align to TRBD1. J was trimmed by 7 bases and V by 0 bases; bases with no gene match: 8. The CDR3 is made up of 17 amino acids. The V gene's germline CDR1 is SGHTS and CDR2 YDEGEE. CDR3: CASSLGDRAPMNSPLHF. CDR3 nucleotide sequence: TGTGCCAGCAGCTTGGGGGACAGGGCTCCTATGAATTCACCCCTCCACTTT. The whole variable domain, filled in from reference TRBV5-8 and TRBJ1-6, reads EAGVTQSPTHLIKTRGQQATLRCSPISGHTSVYWYQQALGLGLQFLLWYDEGEERNRGNFPPRFSGRQFPNYSSELNVNALELEDSALYLCASSLGDRAPMNSPLHFGNGTRLTVT.

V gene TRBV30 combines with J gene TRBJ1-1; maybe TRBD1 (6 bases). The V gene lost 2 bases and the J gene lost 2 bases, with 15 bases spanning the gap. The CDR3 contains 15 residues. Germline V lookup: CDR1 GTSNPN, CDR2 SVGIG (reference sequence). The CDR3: CAWSKGEKTNTEAFF. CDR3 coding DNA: TGTGCCTGGAGTAAGGGGGAGAAAACTAACACTGAAGCTTTCTTT.

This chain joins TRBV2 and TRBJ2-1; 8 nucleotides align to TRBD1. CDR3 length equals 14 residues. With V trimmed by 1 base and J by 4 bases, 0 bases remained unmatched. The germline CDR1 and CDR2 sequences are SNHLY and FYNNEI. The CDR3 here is CASSEGQGYNEQFF. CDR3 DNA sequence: TGTGCCAGCAGTGAAGGACAGGGGTACAATGAGCAGTTCTTC. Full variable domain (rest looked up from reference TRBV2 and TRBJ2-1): EPEVTQTPSHQVTQMGQEVILRCVPISNHLYFYWYRQILGQKVEFLVSFYNNEISEKSEIFDDQFSVERPDGSNFTLKIRSTKLEDSAMYFCASSEGQGYNEQFFGPGTRLTVL.

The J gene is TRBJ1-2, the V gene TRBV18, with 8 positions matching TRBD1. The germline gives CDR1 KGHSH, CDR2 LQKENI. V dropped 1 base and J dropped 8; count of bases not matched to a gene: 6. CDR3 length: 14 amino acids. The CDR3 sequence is CASSPQDRGAGYTF. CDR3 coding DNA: TGTGCCAGCTCACCACAAGACAGGGGCGCGGGCTACACCTTC.

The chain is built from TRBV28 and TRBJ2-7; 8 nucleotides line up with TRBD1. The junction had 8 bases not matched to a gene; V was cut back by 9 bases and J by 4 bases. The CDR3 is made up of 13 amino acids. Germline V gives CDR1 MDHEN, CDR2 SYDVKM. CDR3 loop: CASNTGGVYEQYF. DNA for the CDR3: TGTGCCAGTAACACAGGGGGAGTGTACGAGCAGTACTTC.

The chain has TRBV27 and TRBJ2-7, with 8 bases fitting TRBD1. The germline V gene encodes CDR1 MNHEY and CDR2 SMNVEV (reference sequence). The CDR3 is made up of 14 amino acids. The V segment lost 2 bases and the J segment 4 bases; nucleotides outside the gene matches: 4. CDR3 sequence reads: CASSLDRGQYEQYF. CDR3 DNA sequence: TGTGCCAGCAGTTTAGACAGGGGCCAATACGAGCAGTACTTC.

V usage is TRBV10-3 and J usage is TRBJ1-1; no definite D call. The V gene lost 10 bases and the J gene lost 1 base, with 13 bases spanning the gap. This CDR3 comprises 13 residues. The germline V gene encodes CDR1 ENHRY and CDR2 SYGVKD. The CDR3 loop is CASRDLANTEAFF. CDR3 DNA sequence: TGTGCCAGCCGGGATCTGGCGAACACTGAAGCTTTCTTT.

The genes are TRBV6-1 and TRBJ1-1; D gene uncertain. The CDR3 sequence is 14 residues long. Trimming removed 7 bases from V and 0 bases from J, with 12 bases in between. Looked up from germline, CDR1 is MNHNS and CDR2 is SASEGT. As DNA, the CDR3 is TGTGCCAGCAAAGTTACAGTGATGAACACTGAAGCTTTCTTT. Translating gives CASKVTVMNTEAFF.

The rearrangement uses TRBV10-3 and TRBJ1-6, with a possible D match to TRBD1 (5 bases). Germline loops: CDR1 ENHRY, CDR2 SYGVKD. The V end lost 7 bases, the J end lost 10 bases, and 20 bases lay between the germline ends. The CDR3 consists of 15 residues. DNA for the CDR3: TGTGCCATCACGGGGGGATCCCCCTCTCGGTCACCCCTCCACTTT. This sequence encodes CAITGGSPSRSPLHF.

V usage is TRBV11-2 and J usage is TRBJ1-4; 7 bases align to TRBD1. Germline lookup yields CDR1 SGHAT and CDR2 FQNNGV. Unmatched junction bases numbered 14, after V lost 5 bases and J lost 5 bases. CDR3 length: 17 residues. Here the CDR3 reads CASSPRAWDRWNEKLFF. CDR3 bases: TGTGCCAGCAGCCCGCGGGCCTGGGACAGATGGAATGAAAAACTGTTTTTT.

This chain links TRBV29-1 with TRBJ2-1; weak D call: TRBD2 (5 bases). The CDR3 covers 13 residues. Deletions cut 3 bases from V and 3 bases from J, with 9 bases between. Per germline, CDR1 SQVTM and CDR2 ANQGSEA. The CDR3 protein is CSVDLAFYNEQFF. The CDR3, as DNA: TGCAGCGTTGACCTAGCCTTCTACAATGAGCAGTTCTTC.

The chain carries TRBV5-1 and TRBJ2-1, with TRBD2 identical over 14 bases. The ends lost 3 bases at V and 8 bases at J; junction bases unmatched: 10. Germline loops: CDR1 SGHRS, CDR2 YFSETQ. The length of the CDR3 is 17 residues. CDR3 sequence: CASSSQSGTSGSDEQFF. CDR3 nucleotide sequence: TGCGCCAGCAGCTCGCAATCCGGGACTAGCGGGAGCGATGAGCAGTTCTTC.

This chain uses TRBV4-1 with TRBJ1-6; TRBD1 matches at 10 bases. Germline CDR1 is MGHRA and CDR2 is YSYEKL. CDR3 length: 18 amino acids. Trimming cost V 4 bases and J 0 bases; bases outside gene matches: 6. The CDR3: CASSLNDRGLSYNSPLHF. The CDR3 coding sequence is TGCGCCAGCAGCCTTAACGACAGGGGGCTCTCCTATAATTCACCCCTCCACTTT.

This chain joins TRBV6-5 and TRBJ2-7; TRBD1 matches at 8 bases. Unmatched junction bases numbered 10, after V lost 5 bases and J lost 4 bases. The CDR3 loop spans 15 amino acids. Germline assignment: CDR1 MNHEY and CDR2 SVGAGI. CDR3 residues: CASSLTFQGAYEQYF. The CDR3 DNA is TGTGCCAGCAGTCTTACTTTCCAGGGGGCTTACGAGCAGTACTTC.

This CDR3 reads CASSLSGDQPQHF. Here the CDR3 DNA reads TGTGCCAGCAGCTTATCGGGAGACCAGCCCCAGCATTTT. The chain couples TRBV5-6 to TRBJ1-5; D uncertain. The ends were cut back, 2 bases at V and 7 bases at J, with 10 bases in the middle. The germline V gene encodes CDR1 SGHDT and CDR2 YYEEEE. CDR3 length: 13 amino acids.

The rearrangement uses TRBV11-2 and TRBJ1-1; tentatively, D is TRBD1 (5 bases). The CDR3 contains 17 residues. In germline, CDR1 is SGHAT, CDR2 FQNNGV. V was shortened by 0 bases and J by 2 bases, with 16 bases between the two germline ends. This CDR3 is CASSLEAWGRSNTEAFF. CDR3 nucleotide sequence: TGTGCCAGCAGCTTAGAGGCTTGGGGCAGGTCTAACACTGAAGCTTTCTTT.

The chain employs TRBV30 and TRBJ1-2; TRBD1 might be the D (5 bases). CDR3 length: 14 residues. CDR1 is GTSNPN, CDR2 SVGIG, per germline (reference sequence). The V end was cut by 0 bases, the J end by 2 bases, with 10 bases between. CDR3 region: CAWSVRQGNYGYTF. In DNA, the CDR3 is TGTGCCTGGAGTGTAAGGCAGGGAAACTATGGCTACACCTTC.

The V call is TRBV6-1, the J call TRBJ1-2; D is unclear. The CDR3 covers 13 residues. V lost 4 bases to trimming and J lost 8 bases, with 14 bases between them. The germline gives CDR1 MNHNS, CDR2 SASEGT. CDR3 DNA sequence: TGTGCCAGCAGTGTTGCGCCGACCGGGGGCTACACCTTC. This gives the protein CASSVAPTGGYTF.

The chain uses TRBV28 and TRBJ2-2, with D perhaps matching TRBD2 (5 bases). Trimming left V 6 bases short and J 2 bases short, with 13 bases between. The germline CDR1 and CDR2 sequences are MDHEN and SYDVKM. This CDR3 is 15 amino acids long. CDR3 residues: CASRNSGFNTGELFF. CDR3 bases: TGTGCCAGCAGGAACAGCGGTTTCAACACCGGGGAGCTGTTTTTT.